The T cell receptor beta chain described here comes from a study of blood T cell repertoires in COVID-19. Overall study context: Spain, Italy and the United States supplied samples that represented acute and convalescent COVID-19. The analysed material was cDNA or gDNA that came from T cells, B-cell-depleted T cells, or PBMCs.

This clone was seen a handful of times. All enrollees were roughly 18 to 89 years old and from under 25 US areas. Per the germline V gene, CDR1 is MNHEY and CDR2 is SVGAGI. The ends lost 4 bases at V and 6 bases at J; junction bases unmatched: 4. CDR3 length equals 15 residues. Produced via immunoSEQ multiplex PCR; TCRdb's table is partial and in-frame only. The top ten clones hold 5.6% of a sample with about 200,000 clones, roughly 86% of them seen once. This sequence joins TRBV6-5 and TRBJ1-5; the match to TRBD1 covers 12 bases. This TCR was sampled from a middle-aged man with acute COVID-19. What was sequenced was PBMCs or T cells enriched from blood (not recorded which). The CDR3 loop reads CASSSGTGGRQPQHF. The CDR3 DNA reads TGTGCCAGCAGTTCCGGGACAGGGGGCCGTCAGCCCCAGCATTTT.